This T cell receptor (beta chain) was sequenced in a study of T cells in tumors after PD-1 blockade. On the study more broadly: Either cemiplimab 350 mg every 2 weeks or pembrolizumab 200 mg every 3 weeks was given. Some patients also took daily vismodegib 150 mg during anti-PD-1 treatment. Blood samples averaged around 110,000 templates (range 24,679-257,772) and 35,000 to 40,000 unique clonotypes.

Only in-frame clones appear in the TCRdb table, and some are missing; sequencing was by immunoSEQ multiplex PCR. Among 30,000 to 35,000 clones listed, around 73% were seen once. As concerns this clone: The antigen is not known.

The CDR3 extends over 14 amino acids. Study-level results: Some novel exhausted tumor clones appeared in pre-treatment blood, suggesting peripheral recruitment.

V is TRBV21-1 and J is TRBJ2-7; TRBD1 reflects the table's D call only, with no check against the DNA. TRBV21-1 is a recognized pseudogene. The sample was PBMCs, taken after anti-PD-1 treatment. This receptor was taken from a human donor with basal cell carcinoma. The CDR3 protein is CAIVPGQGPYEQYF. DNA for the CDR3: TGTGCCATTGTACCGGGACAGGGACCCTACGAGCAGTACTTC.